One TCR beta chain is described in this entry. CDR3 length: 16 residues. The V end was cut by 5 bases, the J end by 3 bases, with 19 bases between. The germline V gene has CDR1 SGHAT and CDR2 FQNNGV. In the authors' workflow: Estimation of nucleated cell counts relied on the amplification of reference gene primers. Data came from immunoSEQ multiplex PCR; TCRdb stores just in-frame clones and leaves some out. V, J and clone size derive from that table, while D and trimming were established from the DNA sequence. The sample lists 250,000 to 350,000 clones, roughly 88% seen once, with around 1.7% in the top ten. The data belong to a study of blood T cell repertoires in COVID-19. On the study more broadly: Sites across the United States, Italy and Spain contributed samples from acute and convalescent COVID-19. T cells, B-cell-depleted T cells, or PBMCs supplied cDNA or gDNA.

The rearrangement joins TRBV11-2 to TRBJ1-1, with D perhaps TRBD1 (6 bases). This receptor was obtained from a woman aged 45-60 years with acute or convalescent COVID-19. Sequencing used peripheral blood. CDR3 protein: CASSLRTEGWDTEAFF. CDR3 DNA sequence: TGTGCCAGCAGCCTTCGGACAGAGGGTTGGGACACTGAAGCTTTCTTT.